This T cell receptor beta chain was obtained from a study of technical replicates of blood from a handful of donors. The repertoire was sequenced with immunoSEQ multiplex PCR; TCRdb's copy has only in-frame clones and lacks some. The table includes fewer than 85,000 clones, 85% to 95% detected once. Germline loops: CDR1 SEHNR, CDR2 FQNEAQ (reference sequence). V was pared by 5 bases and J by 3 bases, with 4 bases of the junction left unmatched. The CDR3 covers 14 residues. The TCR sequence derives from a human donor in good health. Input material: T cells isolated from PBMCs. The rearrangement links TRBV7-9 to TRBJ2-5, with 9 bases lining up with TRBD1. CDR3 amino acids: CASSRDREKETQYF. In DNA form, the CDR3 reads TGTGCCAGCAGCCGGGACAGGGAAAAAGAGACCCAGTACTTC.